This TCR beta chain was retrieved from a study of brain T cells in children with intractable seizures. Study-level findings and limits: Patients' HCMV serostatus was unknown; virus specificity rests on CDR3 similarity alone. Pre-surgery blood may have been undersampled, hiding some clones.

The CDR3 totals 16 residues. V dropped 7 bases and J dropped 4; count of bases not matched to a gene: 13. The germline CDR1 and CDR2 sequences are SGHRS and YFSETQ. Described time point: blood from clinic visit 5 months post-surgery; TSC patient then seizure free. Surgery cases with the highest brain T cell transcript signatures were chosen for sequencing. At least one anti-epileptic drug was given before surgery. Assay used: immunoSEQ multiplex PCR; TCRdb lists only in-frame clones, some missing. Of 340,000 or so clones in the sample, over 85% were seen once. With regard to this clone: Its target is unknown.

This clonotype was obtained from a boy in the first two years of life with tuberous sclerosis and intractable seizures. This chain joins TRBV5-1 and TRBJ2-2, with 7 positions matching TRBD1. This specimen consisted of peripheral blood, obtained about 5 months after surgery. This CDR3 is CASEFRGGASTGELFF. CDR3 DNA sequence: TGCGCCAGCGAATTTAGAGGGGGCGCAAGCACCGGGGAGCTGTTTTTT.